The 11 T cell receptor beta chains below come from one sample, sequenced in a study of a mutant IDH1 vaccine in newly diagnosed glioma. The time point is: baseline, week 1 (first vaccination visit). Stated treatment: pre-vaccination baseline after standard-of-care therapy. Libraries were prepared by immunoSEQ multiplex PCR; TCRdb keeps only in-frame clonotypes and omits some of them. Among around 37,000 clones listed, about 78% were seen once. The sequencing here drew on PBMCs, taken from a glioma patient treated with radiotherapy, temozolomide or both. The receptors were gathered from a man aged 35 to 55 with glioma. Some clones in this sample may be carry-over from other donors' samples.

This sequence joins TRBV5-1 and TRBJ1-1; the match to TRBD1 covers 7 bases. Germline V gene sequence: CDR1 SGHRS, CDR2 YFSETQ. This CDR3 is 14 amino acids long. Trimming removed 4 bases from V and 4 bases from J; junction bases left unmatched: 7. The CDR3 reads CASSTQTGATEAFF. The CDR3 DNA reads TGCGCCAGCAGCACACAAACAGGGGCCACTGAAGCTTTCTTT. The full variable domain, its missing parts supplied by reference TRBV5-1 and TRBJ1-1, is KAGVTQTPRYLIKTRGQQVTLSCSPISGHRSVSWYQQTPGQGLQFLFEYFSETQRNKGNFPGRFSGRQFSNSRSEMNVSTLELGDSALYLCASSTQTGATEAFFGQGTRLTVV.

V usage is TRBV5-5 and J usage is TRBJ2-5; 10 positions match TRBD1. V dropped 4 bases and J dropped 4; count of bases not matched to a gene: 10. Germline V gene data show CDR1 as SGHKS and CDR2 as YYEKEE (reference sequence). The CDR3 is 16 residues long. The CDR3 sequence is CASSHPGTGDPETQYF. The DNA of the CDR3 is TGTGCCAGCAGCCACCCAGGGACAGGGGACCCAGAGACCCAGTACTTC.

This clone was picked up a small number of times. The chain combines TRBV10-3 with TRBJ2-7, with a possible D match to TRBD2 (6 bases). The V end lost 4 bases, the J end lost 2 bases, and 9 bases lay between the germline ends. CDR1 is ENHRY and CDR2 is SYGVKD in the germline V gene. CDR3 length: 13 residues. In nucleotides, the CDR3 is TGTGCCATCAGTGTTACGGGGGCCTACGAGCAGTACTTC. It encodes CAISVTGAYEQYF.

This clone came up a few times. The chain is built from TRBV19 and TRBJ1-4; possible D gene TRBD1, 5 bases. V was shortened by 6 bases and J by 8 bases, with 25 bases between the two germline ends. This CDR3 comprises 17 residues. Per germline, CDR1 LNHDA and CDR2 SQIVND (reference sequence). CDR3 DNA sequence: TGTGCCAGTAGCCCGACAGAGCGGGGGAGCGGAGGCGAAAAACTGTTTTTT. Amino acid sequence: CASSPTERGSGGEKLFF.

The V call is TRBV19, the J call TRBJ1-1, with D hard to call. Germline CDR1 reads LNHDA; CDR2 reads SQIVND (reference sequence). Trimming pared 4 bases from V and 1 base from J, leaving 7 bases between. This CDR3 comprises 13 residues. CDR3 sequence: CASSTTANTEAFF. The DNA for the CDR3 is TGTGCCAGTAGTACCACCGCGAACACTGAAGCTTTCTTT. Complete variable domain (other parts from reference TRBV19 and TRBJ1-1): DGGITQSPKYLFRKEGQNVTLSCEQNLNHDAMYWYRQDPGQGLRLIYYSQIVNDFQKGDIAEGYSVSREKKESFPLTVTSAQKNPTAFYLCASSTTANTEAFFGQGTRLTVV.

CDR3: CASSRGRVYEQYF. Here the CDR3 DNA reads TGTGCCAGTAGTCGCGGCAGGGTTTACGAGCAGTACTTC. The chain carries TRBV19 and TRBJ2-7, with D possibly matching TRBD1 (5 bases). Trimming pared 5 bases from V and 4 bases from J, leaving 12 bases between. CDR1 and CDR2 (germline): LNHDA, SQIVND (reference sequence). The CDR3 has 13 residues. The complete variable domain, with remaining parts taken from reference TRBV19 and TRBJ2-7, reads DGGITQSPKYLFRKEGQNVTLSCEQNLNHDAMYWYRQDPGQGLRLIYYSQIVNDFQKGDIAEGYSVSREKKESFPLTVTSAQKNPTAFYLCASSRGRVYEQYFGPGTRLTVT.

This chain links TRBV15 with TRBJ1-2; D call uncertain. The CDR3 runs 14 residues. V lost 3 bases to trimming and J lost 7 bases, with 15 bases between them. Germline V gene lookup returns CDR1 LNHNV and CDR2 YYDKDF (reference sequence). The CDR3 region is CATSSGLTGSGYTF. CDR3 nucleotide sequence: TGTGCCACCAGCAGCGGACTGACGGGCTCTGGCTACACCTTC.

V usage is TRBV9 and J usage is TRBJ1-3; tentative D call: TRBD1 (6 bases). V gave up 4 bases and J gave up 4 bases, with 15 bases separating them. The CDR3 consists of 15 residues. CDR1 and CDR2 from the germline V gene are SGDLS and YYNGEE. The CDR3 DNA reads TGTGCCAGCAGCCCAAGCGGGACAATCGGAAACACCATATATTTT. Translation: CASSPSGTIGNTIYF.

The chain has TRBV7-9 and TRBJ2-7; no firm D call. The CDR3 sequence is 13 residues long. Germline V gives CDR1 SEHNR, CDR2 FQNEAQ (reference sequence). Trimming took off 3 bases at V and 2 bases at J, with 8 bases between the two ends. This CDR3 is CASSLDGPYEQYF. Written as DNA, the CDR3 is TGTGCCAGCAGCTTGGACGGACCCTACGAGCAGTACTTC.

This chain uses TRBV7-3 with TRBJ2-5; D possibly matches TRBD1 or TRBD2 (5 bases each). The V gene lost 2 bases and the J gene lost 1 base, with 8 bases spanning the gap. Germline V gene sequence: CDR1 SGHTA, CDR2 FQGTGA. The CDR3 runs 14 residues. Here the CDR3 DNA reads TGTGCCAGCAGCTTATCGGGGCCCCAAGAGACCCAGTACTTC. Its translation: CASSLSGPQETQYF.

This chain joins TRBV10-1 and TRBJ2-1; 7 bases fit TRBD2. This CDR3 has 13 residues. With V trimmed by 2 bases and J by 11 bases, 6 bases remained unmatched. In germline, CDR1 is WNHNN, CDR2 SYGVQD (reference sequence). The DNA of the CDR3 is TGCGCCAGCAGTGAGGCGGCTAGCGGACAGCAGTTCTTC. Translating gives CASSEAASGQQFF.